A selection of T cell receptor beta chains follows, all from one sample in a study of blood T cell repertoires in COVID-19. The method was immunoSEQ multiplex PCR; TCRdb's version includes in-frame clones alone and lacks a portion of them. The sample holds 150,000 to 250,000 clones, around 75% seen once. The sequenced sample was peripheral blood. These receptors all come from a woman aged 35 to 49 with COVID-19, enrolled during active disease. Each CDR3 is given with its conserved first and last residue. A D gene is named only where the DNA matches it firmly.

d_gene,j_gene,v_gene,CDR3nt,CDR3aa
TRBD1,TRBJ2-7,TRBV6-5,TGTGCCAGCAGTTCGCCCCGAGACAGGGGATTCAACGAGCAGTACTTC,CASSSPRDRGFNEQYF
TRBD2,TRBJ2-7,TRBV7-9,TGTGCCAGCAGCTTAGAAAGGGACTATACACCCGAGCAGTACTTC,CASSLERDYTPEQYF
NA,TRBJ1-2,TRBV10-3,TGTGCCATCAGTTCTGACTATGGCTACACCTTC,CAISSDYGYTF
TRBD1,TRBJ1-2,TRBV4-1,TGCGCCAGCAGCCAAACAGGGGTGTGGGGCTACACCTTC,CASSQTGVWGYTF
NA,TRBJ2-7,TRBV30,TGTGCCTGGAGTGCCGGGACATCTTCCTTCGAGCAGTACTTC,CAWSAGTSSFEQYF
NA,TRBJ1-4,TRBV3-1/TRBV3-2,TGTGCCAGCAGCCAAAATCTGGGGGGATCTGAAAAACTGTTTTTT,CASSQNLGGSEKLFF
NA,TRBJ1-4,TRBV5-1,TGCGCCAGCAGCTTTATGGCCCTTAATGAAAAACTGTTTTTT,CASSFMALNEKLFF
NA,TRBJ1-1,TRBV27,TGTGCCAGCGGGCTGCTCACTGAAGCTTTCTTT,CASGLLTEAFF
NA,TRBJ2-7,TRBV7-9,TGTGCCAGCAGCCCCCAGGCAGGTAGCTCCTACGAGCAGTACTTC,CASSPQAGSSYEQYF
NA,TRBJ1-4,TRBV19,TGTGCCAGTAGTATTTCCAGTGCAACTAATGAAAAACTGTTTTTT,CASSISSATNEKLFF
NA,TRBJ1-1,TRBV5-1,TGCGCCAGCAGCTCCGGGACACCCAACACTGAAGCTTTCTTT,CASSSGTPNTEAFF
NA,TRBJ2-1,TRBV11-2,TGTGCCAGCAGCCGGGGTGGGAGCCACTCGCGCAATGAGCAGTTCTTC,CASSRGGSHSRNEQFF